This T cell receptor beta chain was profiled in a study of cytomegalovirus exposure and HLA in healthy donors. General study results and limits: Rare TCR sequences predominated, though certain public TCRs were found in many donors. Among the CMV-associated chains, three were confirmed in vitro as specific for CMV antigens. The study designated roughly 160 TCR beta chains cytomegalovirus-associated.

TCRdb's table, derived via immunoSEQ multiplex PCR, lists solely in-frame clones and lacks some. The data contain tens of thousands of clones, roughly 88% of them singletons. Germline CDR1 is SGHTS and CDR2 is YDEGEE. V lost 5 bases and J lost 5, with 13 bases in between. CDR3 length: 13 amino acids. As to this clone: Antigen unknown.

Sequenced: PBMCs. J is TRBJ1-2 and V is TRBV5-8; no firm D call. This clonotype originated in a man younger than 45 in good health and CMV-seronegative. As DNA, the CDR3 is TGTGCCAGCAGTAAGGGCGGGGAATATGGCTACACCTTC. It translates to CASSKGGEYGYTF.